The sequence of this T cell receptor beta chain was determined in a study of cytomegalovirus exposure and HLA in healthy donors. Note on this clone: Its cognate antigen is unknown.

The CDR3 is 14 residues long. The germline V gene has CDR1 LNHDA and CDR2 SQIVND (reference sequence). Trimming at V came to 6 bases and at J to 6 bases, leaving 8 bases not matched to a gene. Clones were sequenced by immunoSEQ multiplex PCR, and TCRdb holds only the in-frame ones, with some missing. The top ten hold approximately 1.5% of the sample, which has about 130,000 clones, roughly 90% seen once. General study results and limits: Specificity for CMV antigens was confirmed in vitro for three of the CMV-associated chains.

Sequenced sample: PBMCs. The clonotype comes from a young man in good health and CMV-seronegative. The rearrangement links TRBV19 to TRBJ2-1; 7 bases are shared with TRBD2. The CDR3 sequence is CASSPLGGGNEQFF. CDR3 in DNA: TGTGCCAGTAGCCCCTTGGGCGGGGGCAATGAGCAGTTCTTC.